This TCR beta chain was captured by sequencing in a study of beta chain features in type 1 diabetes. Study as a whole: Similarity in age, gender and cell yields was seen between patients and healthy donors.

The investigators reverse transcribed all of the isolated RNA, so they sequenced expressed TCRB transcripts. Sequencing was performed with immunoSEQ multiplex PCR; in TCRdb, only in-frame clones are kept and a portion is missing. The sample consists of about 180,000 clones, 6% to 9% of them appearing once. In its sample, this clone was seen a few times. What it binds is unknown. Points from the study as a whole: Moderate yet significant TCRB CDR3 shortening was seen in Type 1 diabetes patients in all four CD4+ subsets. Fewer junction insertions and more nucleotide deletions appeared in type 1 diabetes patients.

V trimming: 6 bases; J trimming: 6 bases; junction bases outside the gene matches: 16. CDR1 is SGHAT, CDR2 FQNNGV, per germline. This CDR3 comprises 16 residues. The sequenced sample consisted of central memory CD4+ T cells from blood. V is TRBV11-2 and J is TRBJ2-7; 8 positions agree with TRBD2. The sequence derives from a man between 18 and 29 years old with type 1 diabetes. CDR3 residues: CASSSMAGGRSFEQYF. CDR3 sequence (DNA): TGTGCCAGCAGTTCAATGGCGGGGGGAAGAAGCTTCGAGCAGTACTTC.